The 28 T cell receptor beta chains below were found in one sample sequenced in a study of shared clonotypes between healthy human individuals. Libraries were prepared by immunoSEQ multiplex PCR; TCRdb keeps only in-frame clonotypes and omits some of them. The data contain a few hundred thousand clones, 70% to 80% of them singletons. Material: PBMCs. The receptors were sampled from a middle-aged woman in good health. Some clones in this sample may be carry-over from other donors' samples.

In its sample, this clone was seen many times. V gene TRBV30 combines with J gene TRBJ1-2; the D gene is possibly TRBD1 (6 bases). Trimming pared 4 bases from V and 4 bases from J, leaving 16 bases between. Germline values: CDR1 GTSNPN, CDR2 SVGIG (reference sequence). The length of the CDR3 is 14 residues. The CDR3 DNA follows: TGTGCCTGGACCCCCTCTGAGACAGGCTATGGCTACACCTTC. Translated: CAWTPSETGYGYTF.

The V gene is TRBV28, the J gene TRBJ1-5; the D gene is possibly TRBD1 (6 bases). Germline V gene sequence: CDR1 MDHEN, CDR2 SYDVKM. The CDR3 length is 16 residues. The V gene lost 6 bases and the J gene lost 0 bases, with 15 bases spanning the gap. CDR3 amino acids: CASSSGHLFSNQPQHF. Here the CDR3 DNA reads TGTGCCAGCAGCTCGGGACACCTTTTTAGCAATCAGCCCCAGCATTTT.

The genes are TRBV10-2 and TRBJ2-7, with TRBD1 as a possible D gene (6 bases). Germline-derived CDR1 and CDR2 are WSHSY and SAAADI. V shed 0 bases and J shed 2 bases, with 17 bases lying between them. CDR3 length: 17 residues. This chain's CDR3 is CASSESSDSPKAYEQYF. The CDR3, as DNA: TGCGCCAGCAGTGAGTCTTCGGACAGCCCCAAGGCCTACGAGCAGTACTTC.

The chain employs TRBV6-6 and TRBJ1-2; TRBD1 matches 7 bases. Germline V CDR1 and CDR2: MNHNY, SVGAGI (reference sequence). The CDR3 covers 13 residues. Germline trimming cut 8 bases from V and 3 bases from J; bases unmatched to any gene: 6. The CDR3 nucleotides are TGTGCCAGCCGCGAGGGGACAGACTATGGCTACACCTTC. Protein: CASREGTDYGYTF.

CDR3: CAWRRLAIYEQYF. CDR3 nucleotides: TGTGCCTGGAGGCGGCTAGCGATCTACGAGCAGTACTTC. The chain couples TRBV30 to TRBJ2-7; possibly TRBD2 for D (6 bases). V lost 3 bases and J 3 bases, leaving 12 bases between the germline ends. Germline CDR1 is GTSNPN and CDR2 is SVGIG (reference sequence). This CDR3 spans 13 amino acids.

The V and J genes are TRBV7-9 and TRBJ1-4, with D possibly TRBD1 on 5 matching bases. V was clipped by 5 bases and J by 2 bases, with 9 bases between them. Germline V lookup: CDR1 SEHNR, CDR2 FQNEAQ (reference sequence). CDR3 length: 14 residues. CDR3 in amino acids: CASSPGFTNEKLFF. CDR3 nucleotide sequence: TGTGCCAGCAGCCCAGGGTTTACTAATGAAAAACTGTTTTTT.

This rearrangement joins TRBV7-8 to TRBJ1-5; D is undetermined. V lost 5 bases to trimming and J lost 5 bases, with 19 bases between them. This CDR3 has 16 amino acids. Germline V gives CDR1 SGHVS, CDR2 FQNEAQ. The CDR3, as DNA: TGTGCCAGCAGCCACCGCACCTCGGGCAGAGATCAGCCCCAGCATTTT. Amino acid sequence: CASSHRTSGRDQPQHF.

The CDR3 bases are TGTGCCAGCAGTTCCTTCGCCACAGATACGCAGTATTTT. Translated: CASSSFATDTQYF. V and J are TRBV27 and TRBJ2-3; D is unresolved. V lost 4 bases to trimming and J lost 2 bases, with 7 bases between them. This CDR3 region has 13 residues. Germline CDR1 MNHEY, CDR2 SMNVEV (reference sequence).

The CDR3 DNA follows: TGTGCCAGTAGTATTGCGTCCGAGCAGTACTTC. Amino acids: CASSIASEQYF. The chain recombines TRBV19 with TRBJ2-7; D gene ambiguous. Germline lookup yields CDR1 LNHDA and CDR2 SQIVND (reference sequence). The CDR3 has 11 residues. Trimming shortened V by 3 bases and J by 6 bases, and 6 bases separated the two germline ends.

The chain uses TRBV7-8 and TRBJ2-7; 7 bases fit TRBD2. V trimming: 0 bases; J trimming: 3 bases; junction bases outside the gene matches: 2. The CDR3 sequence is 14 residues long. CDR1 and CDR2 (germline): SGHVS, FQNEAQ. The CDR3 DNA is TGTGCCAGCAGCTTAGCGGGGACTATCTACGAGCAGTACTTC. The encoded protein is CASSLAGTIYEQYF.

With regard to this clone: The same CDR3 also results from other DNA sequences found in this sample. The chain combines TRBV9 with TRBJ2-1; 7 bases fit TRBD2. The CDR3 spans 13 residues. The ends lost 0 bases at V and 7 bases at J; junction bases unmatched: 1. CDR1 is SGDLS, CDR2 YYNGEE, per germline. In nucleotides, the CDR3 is TGTGCCAGCAGCGTAGCGGGAGGAAATGAGCAGTTCTTC. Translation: CASSVAGGNEQFF. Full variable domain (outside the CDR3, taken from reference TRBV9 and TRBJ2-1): DSGVTQTPKHLITATGQRVTLRCSPRSGDLSVYWYQQSLDQGLQFLIQYYNGEERAKGNILERFSAQQFPDLHSELNLSSLELGDSALYFCASSVAGGNEQFFGPGTRLTVL.

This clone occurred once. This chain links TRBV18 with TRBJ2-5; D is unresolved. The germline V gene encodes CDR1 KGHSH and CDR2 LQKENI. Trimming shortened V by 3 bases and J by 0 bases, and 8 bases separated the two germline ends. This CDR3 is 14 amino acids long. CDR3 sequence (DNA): TGTGCCAGCTCACCCACGGCTAACCAAGAGACCCAGTACTTC. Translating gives CASSPTANQETQYF.

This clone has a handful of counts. The CDR3 sequence: CASSWGGSEQFF. CDR3 coding DNA: TGCGCCAGCAGCTGGGGTGGCTCTGAGCAGTTCTTC. The gene calls are TRBV5-1 and TRBJ2-1; unclear D gene. The CDR3 contains 12 residues. V dropped 3 bases and J dropped 9 bases, with 10 bases sitting between them. CDR1 SGHRS and CDR2 YFSETQ come from the germline V gene.

The DNA for the CDR3 is TGTGCCAGTAGTGATGGGACAGGCACAGATACGCAGTATTTT. As protein: CASSDGTGTDTQYF. The chain recombines TRBV19 with TRBJ2-3; TRBD1 agrees at 7 bases. V was clipped by 5 bases and J by 1 base; unmatched bases: 3. The CDR3 contains 14 residues. The germline V gene encodes CDR1 LNHDA and CDR2 SQIVND (reference sequence).

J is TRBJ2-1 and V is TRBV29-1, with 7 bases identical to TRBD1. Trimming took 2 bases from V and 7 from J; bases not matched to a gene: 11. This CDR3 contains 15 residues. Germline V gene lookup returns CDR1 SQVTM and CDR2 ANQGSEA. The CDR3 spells CSVEFQGVNENEQFF. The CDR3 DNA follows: TGCAGCGTTGAATTCCAGGGGGTTAACGAGAATGAGCAGTTCTTC.

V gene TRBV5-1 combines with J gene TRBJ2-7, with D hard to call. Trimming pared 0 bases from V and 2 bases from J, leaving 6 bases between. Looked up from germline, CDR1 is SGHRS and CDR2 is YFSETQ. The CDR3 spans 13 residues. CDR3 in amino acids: CASSLVATYEQYF. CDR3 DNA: TGCGCCAGCAGCTTGGTGGCTACCTACGAGCAGTACTTC.

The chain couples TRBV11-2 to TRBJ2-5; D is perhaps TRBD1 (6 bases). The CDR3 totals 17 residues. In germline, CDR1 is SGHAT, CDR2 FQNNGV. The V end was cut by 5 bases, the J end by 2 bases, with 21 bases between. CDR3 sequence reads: CASSPAAPGVGQETQYF. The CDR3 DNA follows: TGTGCCAGCAGCCCCGCCGCCCCAGGGGTGGGGCAAGAGACCCAGTACTTC.

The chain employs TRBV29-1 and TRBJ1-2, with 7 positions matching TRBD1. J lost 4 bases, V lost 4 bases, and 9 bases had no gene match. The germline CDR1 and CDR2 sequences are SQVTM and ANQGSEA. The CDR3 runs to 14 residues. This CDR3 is CSVVVGGGAYGYTF. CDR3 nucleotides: TGCAGCGTTGTGGTTGGAGGGGGCGCCTATGGCTACACCTTC.

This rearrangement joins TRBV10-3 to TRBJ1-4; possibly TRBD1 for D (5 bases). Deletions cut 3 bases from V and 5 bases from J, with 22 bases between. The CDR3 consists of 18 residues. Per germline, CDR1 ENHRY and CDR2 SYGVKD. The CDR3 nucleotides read TGTGCCATCAGTGACCCCGTCGTCGGACAAAGGGGAAATGAAAAACTGTTTTTT. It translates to CAISDPVVGQRGNEKLFF.

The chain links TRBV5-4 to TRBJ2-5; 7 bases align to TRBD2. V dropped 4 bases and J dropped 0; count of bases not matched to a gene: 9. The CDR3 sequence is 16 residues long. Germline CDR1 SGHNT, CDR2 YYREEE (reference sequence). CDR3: CASSQAQRGNQETQYF. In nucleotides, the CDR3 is TGTGCCAGCAGCCAGGCCCAGCGGGGCAACCAAGAGACCCAGTACTTC.

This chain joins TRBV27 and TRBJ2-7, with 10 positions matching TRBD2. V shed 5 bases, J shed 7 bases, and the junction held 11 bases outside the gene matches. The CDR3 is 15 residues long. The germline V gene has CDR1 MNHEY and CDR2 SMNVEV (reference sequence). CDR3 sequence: CASSNQAGGPGEQYF. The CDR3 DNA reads TGTGCCAGCAGTAACCAAGCGGGAGGGCCGGGGGAGCAGTACTTC.

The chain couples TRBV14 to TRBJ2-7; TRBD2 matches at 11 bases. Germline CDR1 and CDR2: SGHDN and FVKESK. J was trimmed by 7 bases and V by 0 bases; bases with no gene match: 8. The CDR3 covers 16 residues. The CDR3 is CASSQDTLAGESEQYF. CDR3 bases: TGTGCCAGCAGCCAAGACACACTAGCGGGAGAATCTGAGCAGTACTTC.

The CDR3 DNA sequence: TGTGCCAGCAGCTACCTCGCGGGACAACAGTCCCTCTATGGCTACACCTTC. Translation gives CASSYLAGQQSLYGYTF. V and J are TRBV7-8 and TRBJ1-2, with D perhaps matching TRBD1 (6 bases). This CDR3 is built from 17 residues. V gave up 4 bases and J gave up 4 bases, with 22 bases separating them. Germline V gene sequence: CDR1 SGHVS, CDR2 FQNEAQ. The entire variable domain, with the rest obtained from reference TRBV7-8 and TRBJ1-2, is as follows: GAGVSQSPRYKVAKRGQDVALRCDPISGHVSLFWYQQALGQGPEFLTYFQNEAQLDKSGLPSDRFFAERPEGSVSTLKIQRTQQEDSAVYLCASSYLAGQQSLYGYTFGSGTRLTVV.

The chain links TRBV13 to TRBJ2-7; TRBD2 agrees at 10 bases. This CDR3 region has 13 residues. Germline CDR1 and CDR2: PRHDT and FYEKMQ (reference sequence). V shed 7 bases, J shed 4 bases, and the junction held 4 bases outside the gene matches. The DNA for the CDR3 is TGTGCCAGCAAGACTAGCGGGCCGTACGAGCAGTACTTC. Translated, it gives CASKTSGPYEQYF. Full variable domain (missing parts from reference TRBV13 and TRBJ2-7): AAGVIQSPRHLIKEKRETATLKCYPIPRHDTVYWYQQGPGQDPQFLISFYEKMQSDKGSIPDRFSAQQFSDYHSELNMSSLELGDSALYFCASKTSGPYEQYFGPGTRLTVT.

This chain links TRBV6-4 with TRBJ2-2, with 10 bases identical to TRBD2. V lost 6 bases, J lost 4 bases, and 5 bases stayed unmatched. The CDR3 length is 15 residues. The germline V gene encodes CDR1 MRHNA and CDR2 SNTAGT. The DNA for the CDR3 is TGTGCCAGCAGCGCGGGACTAGCGCCCACCGGGGAGCTGTTTTTT. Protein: CASSAGLAPTGELFF.

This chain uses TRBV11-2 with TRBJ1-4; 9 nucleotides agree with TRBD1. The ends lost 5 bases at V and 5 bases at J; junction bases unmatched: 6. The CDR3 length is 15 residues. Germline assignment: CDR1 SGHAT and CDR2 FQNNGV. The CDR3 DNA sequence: TGTGCCAGCAGCGCAGGGACAGGGTCCAATGAAAAACTGTTTTTT. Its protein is CASSAGTGSNEKLFF.

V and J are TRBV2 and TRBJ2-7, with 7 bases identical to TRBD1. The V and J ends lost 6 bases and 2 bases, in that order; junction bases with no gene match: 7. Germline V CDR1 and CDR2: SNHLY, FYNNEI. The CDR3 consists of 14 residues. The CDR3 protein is CASRSGTATYEQYF. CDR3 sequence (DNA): TGTGCCAGCAGATCCGGGACAGCAACCTACGAGCAGTACTTC.

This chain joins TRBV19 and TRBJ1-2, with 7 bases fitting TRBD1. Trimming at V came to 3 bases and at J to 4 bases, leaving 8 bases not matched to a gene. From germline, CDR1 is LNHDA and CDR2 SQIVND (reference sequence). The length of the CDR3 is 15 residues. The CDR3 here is CASSILSSGGYGYTF. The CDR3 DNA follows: TGTGCCAGTAGTATTTTGTCTTCAGGGGGCTATGGCTACACCTTC.